One sample yielded the 14 T cell receptor beta chains listed below, sequenced in a study of T cells after yellow fever vaccination. TCRdb called the 5' RACE reads again in MiXCR, with one record for every CDR3 protein. Here the sample spans some 560,000 distinct CDR3 sequences, about 19% being singletons. Sequencing was performed on PBMCs, taken 15 days after the yellow fever booster vaccination. The receptors shown here come from a man younger than 45 who received the YFV17D yellow fever vaccine.

This chain joins TRBV5-1 and TRBJ1-4; TRBD1 matches 12 bases. Germline CDR1 SGHRS, CDR2 YFSETQ. The V gene end was trimmed by 4 bases and the J gene end by 4 bases; junction bases not matched to a gene: 5. The CDR3 sequence is 16 residues long. As DNA, the CDR3 is TGCGCCAGCAGCGCCGGGACAGGGGGCTTTAATGAAAAACTGTTTTTT. Encoded protein: CASSAGTGGFNEKLFF.

This clonotype was detected a few times. For the CDR3, the DNA is TGCAGTGCTAGGGCGTTCGGACAGGGAGGAGGCGAGACCCAGTACTTC. It specifies CSARAFGQGGGETQYF. J is TRBJ2-5 and V is TRBV20-1; TRBD1 aligns across 8 bases. The CDR3 runs 16 residues. V lost 3 bases and J lost 5; bases outside the gene matches: 14. The germline V gene encodes CDR1 DFQATT and CDR2 SNEGSKA (reference sequence).

V is TRBV11-3 and J is TRBJ2-2; perhaps D is TRBD1 or TRBD2 (5 bases each). The CDR3 loop spans 14 amino acids. Germline CDR1 reads SGHNT; CDR2 reads YENEEA. The V end lost 5 bases, the J end lost 8 bases, and 15 bases lay between the germline ends. CDR3 region: CASSEGPIRGELFF. CDR3 sequence (DNA): TGTGCCAGCAGCGAGGGACCGATACGAGGGGAGCTGTTTTTT.

This clonotype has a count of ten or more. This sequence joins TRBV5-1 and TRBJ2-1; D not resolved. Germline CDR1 SGHRS, CDR2 YFSETQ. This CDR3 comprises 13 residues. Trimming shortened V by 4 bases and J by 0 bases, and 5 bases separated the two germline ends. The DNA of the CDR3 is TGCGCCAGCAGCCCATACTCCTACAATGAGCAGTTCTTC. As protein: CASSPYSYNEQFF.

This chain connects TRBV7-9 to TRBJ1-6; D gene uncertain. CDR1 and CDR2 from the germline V gene are SEHNR and FQNEAQ (reference sequence). Between the trimmed V and J ends, which lost 1 base and 7 bases, there was a span of 8 bases. This CDR3 has 14 residues. The CDR3 DNA reads TGTGCCAGCAGCTTAGAATCGGTCAATTCACCCCTCCACTTT. This encodes CASSLESVNSPLHF.

This clonotype was observed a few times. This chain joins TRBV3-1 and TRBJ1-5; the D is unclear. Germline V CDR1 and CDR2: LGHDT, YNNKEL (reference sequence). The CDR3 runs to 14 residues. V lost 0 bases to trimming and J lost 0 bases, with 3 bases between them. The CDR3 here is CASSQEYSNQPQHF. The CDR3 DNA reads as TGTGCCAGCAGCCAAGAGTATAGCAATCAGCCCCAGCATTTT.

This clonotype was seen a few times. This chain links TRBV9 with TRBJ2-5; tentatively, D is TRBD1 or TRBD2 (5 bases each). This CDR3 contains 14 residues. Germline-derived CDR1 and CDR2 are SGDLS and YYNGEE. V was shortened by 3 bases and J by 10 bases, with 19 bases between the two germline ends. The CDR3 DNA follows: TGTGCCAGCAGCGCCCTGTCGGGGCTTGGGGTCCAGTACTTC. This codes for CASSALSGLGVQYF.

The sample holds many counts of this clonotype. This rearrangement joins TRBV2 to TRBJ2-1; 7 positions agree with TRBD1. The CDR3 loop spans 15 amino acids. Germline V gene lookup returns CDR1 SNHLY and CDR2 FYNNEI. V lost 5 bases and J lost 8; bases outside the gene matches: 12. CDR3 region: CASSPGRGLYHEQFF. The DNA of the CDR3 is TGTGCCAGCAGTCCCGGTAGGGGGCTTTACCATGAGCAGTTCTTC.

This clonotype was counted only a few times. The chain links TRBV29-1 to TRBJ2-4, with 7 bases identical to TRBD2. This CDR3 is built from 14 residues. From germline, CDR1 is SQVTM and CDR2 ANQGSEA. After removal of 4 bases from V and 3 bases from J, the junction contained 6 bases not matched to a gene. CDR3 coding DNA: TGCAGCGTTGCTGGGGGAGGGGTCAAAAACATTCAGTACTTC. Translating it yields CSVAGGGVKNIQYF. Combining the CDR3 with reference TRBV29-1 and TRBJ2-4 gives the whole variable domain SAVISQKPSRDICQRGTSLTIQCQVDSQVTMMFWYRQQPGQSLTLIATANQGSEATYESGFVIDKFPISRPNLTFSTLTVSNMSPEDSSIYLCSVAGGGVKNIQYFGAGTRLSVL.

This clonotype has a count of ten or more. The chain links TRBV5-5 to TRBJ2-2, with D possibly being TRBD1 (6 bases). V shed 2 bases and J shed 5 bases, with 13 bases lying between them. The CDR3 totals 15 residues. Germline CDR1 and CDR2: SGHKS and YYEKEE (reference sequence). The CDR3 DNA reads TGTGCCAGCAGCTTTTCGGGACAACCGACCGGGGAGCTGTTTTTT. Its protein product is CASSFSGQPTGELFF.

CDR3 protein: CSARDPRRGAYEQYF. The CDR3 nucleotides are TGCAGTGCTAGAGATCCCCGACGAGGGGCCTACGAGCAGTACTTC. The J gene is TRBJ2-7, the V gene TRBV20-1; D might be TRBD1 or TRBD2, each matching 5 bases. The germline V gene encodes CDR1 DFQATT and CDR2 SNEGSKA (reference sequence). Trimming stripped 0 bases from V and 2 bases from J, with 14 bases between. The length of the CDR3 is 15 residues.

V and J are TRBV5-6 and TRBJ2-3; D is unresolved. Looked up from germline, CDR1 is SGHDT and CDR2 is YYEEEE. This CDR3 contains 12 residues. The germline V and J ends were trimmed by 1 base and 6 bases, with 6 bases remaining between them. The CDR3 loop is CASSLPVDTQYF. In DNA, the CDR3 is TGTGCCAGCAGCTTGCCCGTGGATACGCAGTATTTT. Supplemented by reference TRBV5-6 and TRBJ2-3, the full variable domain reads DAGVTQSPTHLIKTRGQQVTLRCSPKSGHDTVSWYQQALGQGPQFIFQYYEEEERQRGNFPDRFSGHQFPNYSSELNVNALLLGDSALYLCASSLPVDTQYFGPGTRLTVL.

V is TRBV4-3 and J is TRBJ2-3; 7 nucleotides match TRBD2. Germline trimming cut 0 bases from V and 4 bases from J; bases unmatched to any gene: 10. Looked up from germline, CDR1 is LGHNA and CDR2 is YSLEER. The CDR3 runs 17 residues. The CDR3 sequence: CASSQEPAGVVSDTQYF. CDR3 nucleotides: TGCGCCAGCAGCCAAGAACCGGCGGGAGTAGTGTCAGATACGCAGTATTTT.

J is TRBJ2-3 and V is TRBV6-5; D remains unclear. CDR1 is MNHEY, CDR2 SVGAGI, per germline. Trimming stripped 7 bases from V and 3 bases from J, with 8 bases between. This CDR3 has 12 residues. CDR3: CASNDGTDTQYF. CDR3 in DNA: TGTGCCAGCAATGACGGGACAGATACGCAGTATTTT.